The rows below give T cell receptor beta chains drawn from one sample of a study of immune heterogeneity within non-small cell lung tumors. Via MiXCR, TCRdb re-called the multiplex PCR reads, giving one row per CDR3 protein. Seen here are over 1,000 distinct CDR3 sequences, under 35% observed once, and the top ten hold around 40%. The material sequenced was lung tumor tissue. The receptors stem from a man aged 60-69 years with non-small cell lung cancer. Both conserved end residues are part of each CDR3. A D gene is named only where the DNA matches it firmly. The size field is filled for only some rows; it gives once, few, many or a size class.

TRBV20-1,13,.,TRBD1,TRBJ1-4,CSARGTGKEKLFF,TGCAGTGCTAGAGGGACAGGGAAAGAAAAACTGTTTTTT
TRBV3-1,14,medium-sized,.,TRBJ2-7,CASSRDFLSYEQYF,TGTGCCAGCAGCCGGGACTTCCTCTCCTACGAGCAGTACTTC
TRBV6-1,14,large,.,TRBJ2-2,CASSFTTYTGELFF,TGTGCCAGCAGTTTCACTACCTACACCGGGGAGCTGTTTTTT
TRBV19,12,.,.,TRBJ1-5,CASTYSNQPQHF,TGTGCCAGTACGTATAGCAATCAGCCCCAGCATTTT
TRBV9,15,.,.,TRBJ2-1,CASSASITPYNEQFF,TGTGCCAGCAGCGCCTCAATCACTCCCTACAATGAGCAGTTCTTC
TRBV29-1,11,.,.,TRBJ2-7,CSVGGSYEQYF,TGCAGCGTTGGAGGGTCTTACGAGCAGTACTTC
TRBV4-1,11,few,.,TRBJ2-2,CASRNTGELFF,TGCGCCAGCCGGAACACCGGGGAGCTGTTTTTT
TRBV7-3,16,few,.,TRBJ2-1,CASSPTDWSSYNEQFF,TGTGCCAGCAGCCCGACGGACTGGAGCTCCTACAATGAGCAGTTCTTC
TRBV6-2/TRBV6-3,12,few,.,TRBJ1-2,CASSVNYYGYAF,TGTGCCAGCAGTGTTAACTACTATGGCTACGCCTTC
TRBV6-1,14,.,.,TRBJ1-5,CASSEVWGSQPQHF,TGTGCCAGCAGTGAAGTGTGGGGGAGTCAGCCCCAGCATTTT
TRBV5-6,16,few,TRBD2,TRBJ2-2,CASSLGLAGVVGELFF,TGTGCCAGCAGCTTGGGGCTAGCGGGAGTTGTCGGGGAGCTGTTTTTT
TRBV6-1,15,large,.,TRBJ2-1,CASSRGTGSYNEQFF,TGTGCCAGCAGCAGAGGGACTGGGTCCTACAATGAGCAGTTCTTC
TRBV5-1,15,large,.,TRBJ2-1,CASSTRGYSYNEQFF,TGCGCCAGCAGCACCCGGGGGTACTCCTACAATGAGCAGTTCTTC
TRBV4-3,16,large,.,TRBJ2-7,CASSPEPGPLSYEQYF,TGCGCCAGCAGCCCAGAGCCGGGACCTCTCTCCTACGAGCAGTACTTC
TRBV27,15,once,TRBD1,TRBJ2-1,CASRLGQGGINEQFF,TGTGCCAGCAGATTGGGACAGGGGGGTATCAATGAGCAGTTCTTC
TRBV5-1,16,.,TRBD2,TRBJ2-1,CASSLGPSGSFDEQFF,TGCGCCAGCAGCTTGGGACCTAGCGGGAGTTTCGATGAGCAGTTCTTC
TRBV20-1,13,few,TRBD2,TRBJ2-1,CSPGLAGNNEQFF,TGCAGTCCGGGACTAGCGGGGAACAATGAGCAGTTCTTC
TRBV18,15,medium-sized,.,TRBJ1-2,CASSPEVWGTGGYTF,TGTGCCAGCTCACCTGAGGTTTGGGGAACGGGTGGCTACACCTTC
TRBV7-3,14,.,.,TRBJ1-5,CATVSWGPDQPQHF,TGTGCCACCGTCTCATGGGGGCCGGATCAGCCCCAGCATTTT
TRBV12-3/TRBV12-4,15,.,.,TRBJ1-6,CASSLMRGEDSPLHF,TGTGCCAGCAGTTTGATGAGGGGGGAGGACTCACCCCTCCACTTT
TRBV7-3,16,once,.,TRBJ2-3,CASSRHGAGSKDTHYF,TGTGCCAGCAGCCGCCATGGGGCGGGATCGAAAGATACGCATTATTTT
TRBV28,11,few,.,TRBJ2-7,CASSLYLEQYF,TGTGCCAGCAGTTTATACCTCGAGCAGTACTTC